This TCR beta chain was retrieved from a study of CD8 T cells in ankylosing spondylitis. CDR1 MDHEN and CDR2 SYDVKM come from the germline V gene. Trimming removed 3 bases from V and 0 bases from J, with 11 bases in between. The CDR3 covers 15 residues. A quantitative 5'-RACE method, one with molecular barcodes, was used to make TCR beta libraries. One entry per CDR3 protein, called by TCRdb with MiXCR from the 5' RACE reads. The table has approximately 150,000 distinct CDR3 sequences, under 35% seen once; the top ten hold over 5.5%. Study-wide results and limits: Matched synovial fluid from ankylosing spondylitis patients was reported to be enriched for disease-linked clones. Blood from ankylosing spondylitis patients appeared to carry a characteristic roughly 8-variant TCR beta motif. Clones linked to disease, bearing a CD8+ phenotype, were relatively rare in peripheral blood.

In its sample, this clonotype was seen a few times. What it binds is unknown. Sequencing was performed on synovial fluid, either unsorted or a sorted T cell fraction (not recorded which). This chain uses TRBV28 with TRBJ1-2; TRBD1 is a possible D gene (5 bases). This clonotype originated in a male donor with ankylosing spondylitis. The CDR3, as DNA: TGTGCCAGCAGTTTGGCAGGGCCCGCTAACTATGGCTACACCTTC. Translation: CASSLAGPANYGYTF.